This T cell receptor (beta chain) was recorded in a study of tumor-infiltrating lymphocytes in localized non-small cell lung cancer. Trimming took off 5 bases at V and 6 bases at J, with 23 bases between the two ends. The germline gives CDR1 LNHNV, CDR2 YYDKDF (reference sequence). CDR3 size: 17 residues. The study's findings and limits: Higher tumor T cell infiltration than in uninvolved lung was supported by TCRbeta sequencing. Tumor T-cell fraction was not associated with recurrence-free survival.

Details on this clone: The antigen is undetermined.

The protocol was immunoSEQ multiplex PCR, while the TCRdb copy is restricted to in-frame clones and leaves out a portion. The data contain 4,000 to 6,000 clones, about 70% of them singletons. The origin of this receptor is a human donor with non-small cell lung cancer. The sequencing input was lung tumor tissue. The gene calls are TRBV15 and TRBJ1-5; the D gene is possibly TRBD1 (6 bases). CDR3 sequence reads: CATSPRQGSGLVQPQHF. Here the CDR3 DNA reads TGTGCCACCAGCCCCCGGCAGGGGTCAGGATTGGTTCAGCCCCAGCATTTT.